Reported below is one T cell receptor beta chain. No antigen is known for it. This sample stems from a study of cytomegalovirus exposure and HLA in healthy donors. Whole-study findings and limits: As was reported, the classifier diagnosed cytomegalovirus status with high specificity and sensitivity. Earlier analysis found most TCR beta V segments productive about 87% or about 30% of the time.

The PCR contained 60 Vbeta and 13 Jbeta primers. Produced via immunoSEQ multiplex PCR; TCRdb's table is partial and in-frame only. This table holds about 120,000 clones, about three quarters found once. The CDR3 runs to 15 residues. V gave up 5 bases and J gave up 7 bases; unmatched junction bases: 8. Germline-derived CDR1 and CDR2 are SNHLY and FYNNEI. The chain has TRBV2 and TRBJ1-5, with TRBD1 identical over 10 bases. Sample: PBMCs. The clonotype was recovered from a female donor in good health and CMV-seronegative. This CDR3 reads CASSRRQGAGQPQHF. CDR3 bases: TGTGCCAGCAGTCGCCGACAGGGGGCAGGGCAGCCCCAGCATTTT. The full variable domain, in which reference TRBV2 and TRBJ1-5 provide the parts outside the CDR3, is EPEVTQTPSHQVTQMGQEVILRCVPISNHLYFYWYRQILGQKVEFLVSFYNNEISEKSEIFDDQFSVERPDGSNFTLKIRSTKLEDSAMYFCASSRRQGAGQPQHFGDGTRLSIL.